This entry lists 31 T cell receptor beta chains sequenced from one sample in a study of follicular helper T cells after annual influenza vaccination. The data were produced by immunoSEQ multiplex PCR, yet TCRdb's version contains in-frame clones alone and is incomplete. The sample lists about 14,000 clones; around four fifths were seen once. Time point described: 2014-2015 season, pre-vaccination. Specimen: CXCR5- memory CD4+ T cells sorted from blood, collected on the day of influenza vaccination. The origin of the receptors is an adult who received the influenza vaccine.

The chain carries TRBV30 and TRBJ2-5, with 7 positions matching TRBD1. Trimming at V came to 4 bases and at J to 2 bases, leaving 7 bases not matched to a gene. CDR3 length: 14 amino acids. CDR1 is GTSNPN and CDR2 is SVGIG in the germline V gene (reference sequence). The CDR3: CAWNPGTEQETQYF. The CDR3 region has the DNA TGTGCCTGGAACCCCGGGACAGAACAAGAGACCCAGTACTTC.

The V call is TRBV6-1, the J call TRBJ2-1; D gene ambiguous. The CDR3 has 12 amino acids. V lost 8 bases, J lost 6 bases, and 11 bases lay in between. In germline, CDR1 is MNHNS, CDR2 SASEGT. CDR3 region: CASGVGRNEQFF. CDR3 bases: TGTGCCAGCGGTGTTGGGCGCAATGAGCAGTTCTTC.

The V gene is TRBV7-2, the J gene TRBJ2-5, with D tentatively TRBD1 (5 bases). Germline lookup yields CDR1 SGHTA and CDR2 FQGNSA. The V end was cut by 1 base, the J end by 5 bases, with 11 bases between. The CDR3 contains 14 residues. The CDR3 coding sequence is TGTGCCAGCAGCTTAGAAAGGGGTGGGGAGACCCAGTACTTC. Its protein product is CASSLERGGETQYF.

This chain connects TRBV28 to TRBJ1-5, with 10 nucleotides matching TRBD1. The CDR3 has 16 amino acids. V shed 6 bases, J shed 1 base, and the junction held 6 bases outside the gene matches. CDR1 is MDHEN and CDR2 is SYDVKM in the germline V gene. For the CDR3, the DNA is TGTGCCAGCAGCGTCGGACAGGGGGGCAGCAATCAGCCCCAGCATTTT. This sequence encodes CASSVGQGGSNQPQHF.

V usage is TRBV7-2 and J usage is TRBJ2-1; D is unclear. Between the trimmed V and J ends, which lost 8 bases and 2 bases, there was a span of 13 bases. Germline V lookup: CDR1 SGHTA, CDR2 FQGNSA. CDR3 size: 14 residues. The DNA of the CDR3 is TGTGCCAGCGGTCCGACGGCAGCCTACAATGAGCAGTTCTTC. Translating gives CASGPTAAYNEQFF.

The chain couples TRBV28 to TRBJ2-3; 8 bases match TRBD2. There are 16 residues in the CDR3. CDR1 MDHEN and CDR2 SYDVKM come from the germline V gene. V trimming: 5 bases; J trimming: 1 base; junction bases outside the gene matches: 8. CDR3 amino acids: CASSDMGRGGTDTQYF. The CDR3 DNA reads as TGTGCCAGCAGTGACATGGGGCGGGGGGGCACAGATACGCAGTATTTT.

This sequence joins TRBV5-1 and TRBJ2-3; 7 positions agree with TRBD1. The CDR3 has 15 residues. The junction had 12 bases not matched to a gene; V was cut back by 7 bases and J by 4 bases. Germline-derived CDR1 and CDR2 are SGHRS and YFSETQ. Here the CDR3 reads CASSRGTVSADTQYF. The CDR3 DNA is TGCGCCAGCTCTCGAGGGACAGTAAGCGCAGATACGCAGTATTTT.

This clone was recorded a few times. This chain links TRBV4-3 with TRBJ1-5, with D hard to call. Looked up from germline, CDR1 is LGHNA and CDR2 is YSLEER. V lost 3 bases, J lost 5 bases, and 14 bases lay in between. The CDR3 contains 15 residues. The chain's CDR3 is CASSQDTFSYQPQHF. The CDR3 nucleotides are TGCGCCAGCAGCCAGGATACCTTTTCTTATCAGCCCCAGCATTTT.

The rearrangement joins TRBV7-1 to TRBJ1-5, with D tentatively TRBD1 (6 bases). TRBV7-1 is reported as an ORF; its role is uncertain. With 5 bases removed from V and 5 bases from J, the gap between germline ends came to 13 bases. The CDR3 length is 14 residues. CDR3 coding DNA: TGTGCCAGCAGCAGCACAGGGTTCGATCAGCCCCAGCATTTT. It codes for CASSSTGFDQPQHF.

The chain recombines TRBV7-2 with TRBJ2-7; 8 bases fit TRBD1. This CDR3 comprises 15 residues. Trimming at V came to 4 bases and at J to 5 bases, leaving 10 bases not matched to a gene. The germline gives CDR1 SGHTA, CDR2 FQGNSA. Here the CDR3 reads CASSSGQGTFNEQYF. Written as DNA, the CDR3 is TGTGCCAGCAGCTCCGGACAGGGTACATTCAACGAGCAGTACTTC.

This chain uses TRBV30 with TRBJ1-6, with a tentative D call TRBD1 (5 bases). The V end was cut by 4 bases, the J end by 2 bases, with 9 bases between. Germline assignment: CDR1 GTSNPN and CDR2 SVGIG (reference sequence). This CDR3 region has 14 residues. DNA for the CDR3: TGTGCCTGGACGACAGTGCCCTATAATTCACCCCTCCACTTT. Its translation: CAWTTVPYNSPLHF.

The J gene is TRBJ2-3, the V gene TRBV5-8; 10 bases are a match to TRBD1. The CDR3 is made up of 14 amino acids. Germline-derived CDR1 and CDR2 are SGHTS and YDEGEE. Trimming removed 3 bases from V and 3 bases from J; junction bases left unmatched: 1. Here the CDR3 reads CASSWDRGTDTQYF. In DNA, the CDR3 is TGTGCCAGCAGCTGGGACAGGGGTACAGATACGCAGTATTTT. Looking up the rest from reference TRBV5-8 and TRBJ2-3 gives the full variable domain: EAGVTQSPTHLIKTRGQQATLRCSPISGHTSVYWYQQALGLGLQFLLWYDEGEERNRGNFPPRFSGRQFPNYSSELNVNALELEDSALYLCASSWDRGTDTQYFGPGTRLTVL.

This chain joins TRBV10-2 and TRBJ1-4, with 7 bases aligning to TRBD1. This CDR3 is built from 16 residues. Germline values: CDR1 WSHSY, CDR2 SAAADI. V was clipped by 3 bases and J by 8 bases; unmatched bases: 12. CDR3 nucleotide sequence: TGCGCCAGCAGTGACTCCGGGACAGTAATGAAGGAAAAACTGTTTTTT. Protein product: CASSDSGTVMKEKLFF.

The rearrangement joins TRBV4-1 to TRBJ1-6, with a tentative D call TRBD1 (6 bases). Per the germline V gene, CDR1 is MGHRA and CDR2 is YSYEKL. This CDR3 has 16 residues. V lost 2 bases and J lost 9, with 17 bases in between. The DNA for the CDR3 is TGCGCCAGCAGCCAACAAATTACAGGGCGGCCTTCACCCCTCCACTTT. It encodes CASSQQITGRPSPLHF.

V gene TRBV15 combines with J gene TRBJ2-1; TRBD2 matches 11 bases. The CDR3 sequence is 12 residues long. Trimming took 1 base from V and 15 from J; bases not matched to a gene: 2. The V gene's germline CDR1 is LNHNV and CDR2 YYDKDF (reference sequence). Here the CDR3 reads CATSRGLAGTFF. The CDR3 region has the DNA TGTGCCACCAGCAGAGGACTAGCGGGGACGTTCTTC.

This chain uses TRBV7-2 with TRBJ1-1; weak D call: TRBD1 (5 bases). The CDR3 contains 15 residues. Germline V gene lookup returns CDR1 SGHTA and CDR2 FQGNSA. The V gene lost 7 bases and the J gene lost 1 base, with 16 bases spanning the gap. The CDR3: CASTNYGARNTEAFF. CDR3 nucleotides: TGTGCCAGCACCAACTATGGGGCCAGGAACACTGAAGCTTTCTTT.

This clone appeared a few times. The chain has TRBV7-3 and TRBJ2-7; D may correspond to TRBD1 or TRBD2 (6 bases each). V was pared by 5 bases and J by 2 bases, with 13 bases between. This CDR3 has 14 residues. The germline V gene encodes CDR1 SGHTA and CDR2 FQGTGA. The CDR3 DNA reads as TGTGCCAGCAGCACATCGGGGGCGACCTACGAGCAGTACTTC. Translating it yields CASSTSGATYEQYF.

CDR3 protein: CASRDRGGTTDTQYF. CDR3 sequence (DNA): TGCGCCAGCAGGGACAGGGGAGGAACCACAGATACGCAGTATTTT. The J gene is TRBJ2-3, the V gene TRBV10-2, with 9 bases identical to TRBD1. Germline CDR1 WSHSY, CDR2 SAAADI. This CDR3 is 15 amino acids long. V lost 6 bases and J lost 2; bases outside the gene matches: 6.

This sequence joins TRBV5-8 and TRBJ1-5; D gene ambiguous. CDR1 and CDR2 from the germline V gene are SGHTS and YDEGEE. Trimming shortened V by 1 base and J by 10 bases, and 3 bases separated the two germline ends. The CDR3 is 10 amino acids. The CDR3: CASSLNPQHF. In DNA form, the CDR3 reads TGTGCCAGCAGCTTGAACCCCCAGCATTTT. Variable domain in full (rest from reference TRBV5-8 and TRBJ1-5): EAGVTQSPTHLIKTRGQQATLRCSPISGHTSVYWYQQALGLGLQFLLWYDEGEERNRGNFPPRFSGRQFPNYSSELNVNALELEDSALYLCASSLNPQHFGDGTRLSIL.

The gene calls are TRBV5-6 and TRBJ2-1, with 7 bases fitting TRBD2. The V and J ends lost 6 bases and 3 bases, in that order; junction bases with no gene match: 6. The CDR3 loop spans 14 amino acids. In germline, CDR1 is SGHDT, CDR2 YYEEEE. The CDR3 reads CASNLGTNYNEQFF. CDR3 nucleotide sequence: TGTGCCAGCAACCTCGGGACTAACTACAATGAGCAGTTCTTC. Together with reference TRBV5-6 and TRBJ2-1, the CDR3 gives the full variable domain: DAGVTQSPTHLIKTRGQQVTLRCSPKSGHDTVSWYQQALGQGPQFIFQYYEEEERQRGNFPDRFSGHQFPNYSSELNVNALLLGDSALYLCASNLGTNYNEQFFGPGTRLTVL.

The V gene is TRBV27, the J gene TRBJ1-1; 8 bases are a match to TRBD1. V lost 10 bases to trimming and J lost 2 bases; unmatched junction nucleotides: 6. The CDR3 totals 13 residues. The germline gives CDR1 MNHEY, CDR2 SMNVEV (reference sequence). The CDR3 spells CATTGTGNTEAFF. For the CDR3, the DNA is TGTGCCACAACCGGGACAGGAAACACTGAAGCTTTCTTT.

The CDR3 nucleotides are TGCGCCAGCAGAGTGTTGAATAATCGGGCGGGGGGGCCGTTAGATACGCAGTATTTT. The encoded protein is CASRVLNNRAGGPLDTQYF. The V call is TRBV10-2, the J call TRBJ2-3, with 9 bases lining up with TRBD2. CDR1 is WSHSY, CDR2 SAAADI, per germline. Trimming at V came to 6 bases and at J to 5 bases, leaving 21 bases not matched to a gene. The CDR3 runs to 19 residues.

The gene calls are TRBV18 and TRBJ2-2; TRBD1 might be the D (5 bases). Germline CDR1 and CDR2: KGHSH and LQKENI. The CDR3 extends over 13 amino acids. The ends were cut back, 2 bases at V and 5 bases at J, with 6 bases in the middle. The DNA for the CDR3 is TGTGCCAGCTCACCAGGACAAACCGGGGAGCTGTTTTTT. This codes for CASSPGQTGELFF.

This clone appeared a few times. J is TRBJ2-7 and V is TRBV2; possible D gene TRBD1, 6 bases. The CDR3 totals 15 residues. Deletions cut 2 bases from V and 6 bases from J, with 17 bases between. The germline CDR1 and CDR2 sequences are SNHLY and FYNNEI. In nucleotides, the CDR3 is TGTGCCAGCAGTGAATTGGGGGCGGGCCAGGGCGAGCAGTACTTC. Its protein is CASSELGAGQGEQYF.

The chain has TRBV9 and TRBJ2-3, with D unresolved. The V and J ends lost 3 bases and 1 base respectively, with 9 bases between them. The CDR3 spans 14 residues. Germline-derived CDR1 and CDR2 are SGDLS and YYNGEE. In DNA, the CDR3 is TGTGCCAGCAGCGGAGCCGGTGGCACAGATACGCAGTATTTT. Translated: CASSGAGGTDTQYF.

The chain uses TRBV19 and TRBJ2-2; 7 positions match TRBD2. Germline trimming cut 5 bases from V and 0 bases from J; bases unmatched to any gene: 9. The CDR3 spans 17 residues. The germline gives CDR1 LNHDA, CDR2 SQIVND (reference sequence). CDR3 DNA sequence: TGTGCCAGTAGTGTGTCGACCGGGACTACGAACACCGGGGAGCTGTTTTTT. Translating gives CASSVSTGTTNTGELFF.

This sequence joins TRBV28 and TRBJ1-5, with D possibly being TRBD1 (5 bases). The CDR3 has 15 amino acids. Trimming removed 5 bases from V and 3 bases from J, with 14 bases in between. Germline V gene data show CDR1 as MDHEN and CDR2 as SYDVKM. The CDR3 reads CASSGLGGTNQPQHF. In DNA form, the CDR3 reads TGTGCCAGCAGTGGGCTCGGGGGTACCAATCAGCCCCAGCATTTT.

This rearrangement joins TRBV7-9 to TRBJ2-3; possible D gene TRBD2, 5 bases. Germline lookup yields CDR1 SEHNR and CDR2 FQNEAQ (reference sequence). Trimming left V 1 base short and J 1 base short, with 12 bases between. This CDR3 comprises 16 residues. For the CDR3, the DNA is TGTGCCAGCAGCTTAGGATACGGGGTACGCACAGATACGCAGTATTTT. It yields the protein CASSLGYGVRTDTQYF.

The chain uses TRBV15 and TRBJ2-3; D gene unclear. The CDR3 totals 13 residues. V dropped 0 bases and J dropped 5 bases, with 6 bases sitting between them. Germline CDR1 and CDR2: LNHNV and YYDKDF (reference sequence). The CDR3 loop is CATSRDIGDTQYF. CDR3 bases: TGTGCCACCAGCAGAGATATAGGAGATACGCAGTATTTT.

This chain joins TRBV23-1 and TRBJ1-5, with a weak D call TRBD1 (5 bases). TRBV23-1 is marked as an open reading frame, function uncertain. The CDR3 is made up of 15 amino acids. V lost 9 bases and J 4 bases, leaving 19 bases between the germline ends. For the CDR3, the DNA is TGCGCCAGGGACCAGGGATTTTTGTGGAATCAGCCCCAGCATTTT. Residues: CARDQGFLWNQPQHF.

The chain has TRBV28 and TRBJ1-1, with D perhaps TRBD1 (5 bases). The V end lost 2 bases, the J end lost 5 bases, and 15 bases lay between the germline ends. This CDR3 comprises 15 residues. Per the germline V gene, CDR1 is MDHEN and CDR2 is SYDVKM. The CDR3 nucleotides read TGTGCCAGCAGTTTAGCCGGTGGGGCGTGGACTGAAGCTTTCTTT. Its protein product is CASSLAGGAWTEAFF.